What follows is one TCR beta chain and its context. Its target is unknown. The data stem from a study of OX40 agonist ivuxolimab in advanced cancers. Study overall: Patients were treated with ivuxolimab, an agonistic anti-OX40 (CD134) antibody. Study-wide results and limits: It was also the case that some nonresponders had low normalized T-cell clonal expansion.

Produced via immunoSEQ multiplex PCR; TCRdb's table is partial and in-frame only. The repertoire includes about 41,000 clones, around 87% of them detected once, and roughly 3.6% sits in the top ten. Germline CDR1 reads MDHEN; CDR2 reads SYDVKM. The ends were cut back, 8 bases at V and 9 bases at J, with 13 bases in the middle. CDR3 length equals 11 residues. The sample here was CD4+ or CD8+ T cells sorted from blood, taken in a trial of the OX40 agonist ivuxolimab. This TCR was recovered from an adult with an advanced solid tumor such as melanoma, head and neck, liver or kidney cancer. The chain combines TRBV28 with TRBJ1-2, with TRBD1 as a possible D gene (6 bases). The CDR3 spells CASLQGFSYTF. The DNA for the CDR3 is TGTGCCAGCCTACAGGGATTTAGCTACACCTTC.